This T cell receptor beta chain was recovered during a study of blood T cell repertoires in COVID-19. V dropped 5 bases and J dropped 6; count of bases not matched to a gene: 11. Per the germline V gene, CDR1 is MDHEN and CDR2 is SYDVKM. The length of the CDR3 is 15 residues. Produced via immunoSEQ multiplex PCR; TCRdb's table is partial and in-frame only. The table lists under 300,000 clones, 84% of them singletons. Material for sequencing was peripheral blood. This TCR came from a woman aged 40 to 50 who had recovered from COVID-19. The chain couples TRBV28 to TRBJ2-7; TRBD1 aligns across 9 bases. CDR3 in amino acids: CASSGPGQGVGEQYF. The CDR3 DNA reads TGTGCCAGCAGTGGACCGGGACAGGGTGTAGGCGAGCAGTACTTC.